The 27 T cell receptor beta chains listed next were all sequenced from one sample in a study of blood T cell repertoires in COVID-19 (dated by TCRdb to the early 2020s). Libraries came from the immunoSEQ multiplex PCR assay. TCRdb took over this immuneACCESS table, retaining in-frame rearrangements with V and J assigned. Such tables are incomplete; in checked studies, under half of the missing clones stem from an unresolved V gene, and the remainder is unexplained. The sample table contains around 300,000 clones; only one count was recorded for just under 90% of them. The top ten clonotypes cover under 2.5% of the sample. The specimen sequenced was PBMCs or T cells enriched from blood (not recorded which). Every receptor here comes from a woman aged 55-69 years who had recovered from COVID-19.

This CDR3 reads CAWLGNTEAFF. Here the CDR3 DNA reads TGTGCCTGGCTCGGGAACACTGAAGCTTTCTTT. V is TRBV30 and J is TRBJ1-1; D is unresolved. CDR3 length: 11 amino acids. Looked up from germline, CDR1 is GTSNPN and CDR2 is SVGIG (reference sequence). Trimming stripped 5 bases from V and 1 base from J, with 5 bases between.

V is TRBV6-5 and J is TRBJ2-7; 10 bases are a match to TRBD1. This CDR3 is built from 14 residues. J gave up 4 bases and V 4 bases, and 4 bases lay outside the gene matches. Germline-derived CDR1 and CDR2 are MNHEY and SVGAGI. Here the CDR3 reads CASSSGQGIYEQYF. CDR3 DNA sequence: TGTGCCAGCAGTTCGGGACAGGGGATTTACGAGCAGTACTTC.

This chain uses TRBV24-1 with TRBJ2-2; 8 bases are a match to TRBD2. This CDR3 has 17 residues. V lost 1 base, J lost 4 bases, and 7 bases stayed unmatched. CDR1 and CDR2 from the germline V gene are KGHDR and SFDVKD. CDR3 nucleotide sequence: TGTGCCACCAGTGATTTACCCAGCGGGGGATTCACCGGGGAGCTGTTTTTT. Its protein product is CATSDLPSGGFTGELFF.

V usage is TRBV27 and J usage is TRBJ2-7; D perhaps matches TRBD1 (6 bases). The CDR3 has 14 residues. Germline V gene data show CDR1 as MNHEY and CDR2 as SMNVEV (reference sequence). The V end was cut by 7 bases, the J end by 4 bases, with 17 bases between. CDR3 DNA: TGTGCCAGCACCCCAGGTGGGGGCAGGTACGAGCAGTACTTC. Translating gives CASTPGGGRYEQYF.

A remark on this clone: The sample holds other DNA sequences that translate to the same CDR3. The rearrangement uses TRBV6-5 and TRBJ1-1, with D hard to call. The CDR3 runs to 13 residues. The germline V and J ends were trimmed by 7 bases and 1 base, with 10 bases remaining between them. Per the germline V gene, CDR1 is MNHEY and CDR2 is SVGAGI. CDR3 protein: CASTVPGNTEAFF. The CDR3 DNA follows: TGTGCCAGCACCGTCCCCGGGAACACTGAAGCTTTCTTT.

The rearrangement uses TRBV7-2 and TRBJ2-2; 8 nucleotides line up with TRBD1. Germline assignment: CDR1 SGHTA and CDR2 FQGNSA. This CDR3 contains 16 residues. The V gene end was trimmed by 0 bases and the J gene end by 0 bases; junction bases not matched to a gene: 0. CDR3: CASSLATGANTGELFF. For the CDR3, the DNA is TGTGCCAGCAGCTTAGCGACAGGGGCGAACACCGGGGAGCTGTTTTTT.

V usage is TRBV19 and J usage is TRBJ1-2; 7 nucleotides match TRBD1. After removal of 5 bases from V and 4 bases from J, the junction contained 10 bases not matched to a gene. Germline values: CDR1 LNHDA, CDR2 SQIVND (reference sequence). The CDR3 spans 15 residues. CDR3 sequence (DNA): TGTGCCAGTAGTCAATACGGGGACAGTCCCTATGGCTACACCTTC. Protein sequence: CASSQYGDSPYGYTF.

The V and J genes are TRBV10-1 and TRBJ2-3; D remains ambiguous. This CDR3 contains 15 residues. The V gene lost 3 bases and the J gene lost 0 bases, with 10 bases spanning the gap. Germline V gene data show CDR1 as WNHNN and CDR2 as SYGVQD (reference sequence). This CDR3 is CASSDRDTSTDTQYF. Written as DNA, the CDR3 is TGCGCCAGCAGTGATAGAGACACTAGCACAGATACGCAGTATTTT.

V and J are TRBV9 and TRBJ1-4; the D gene is possibly TRBD1 (5 bases). Germline lookup yields CDR1 SGDLS and CDR2 YYNGEE. The length of the CDR3 is 15 residues. The germline V and J ends were trimmed by 0 bases and 7 bases, with 13 bases remaining between them. This chain's CDR3 is CASSVGGGFSEKLFF. For the CDR3, the DNA is TGTGCCAGCAGCGTAGGCGGGGGATTTAGTGAAAAACTGTTTTTT. The whole variable domain, filled in from reference TRBV9 and TRBJ1-4, reads DSGVTQTPKHLITATGQRVTLRCSPRSGDLSVYWYQQSLDQGLQFLIQYYNGEERAKGNILERFSAQQFPDLHSELNLSSLELGDSALYFCASSVGGGFSEKLFFGSGTQLSVL.

This sequence joins TRBV28 and TRBJ2-7, with D possibly TRBD1 on 5 matching bases. CDR1 MDHEN and CDR2 SYDVKM come from the germline V gene. The V and J ends lost 5 bases and 6 bases respectively, with 17 bases between them. The length of the CDR3 is 14 residues. CDR3 sequence: CASSTPPPGREQYF. As DNA, the CDR3 is TGTGCCAGCAGTACGCCCCCCCCAGGGCGCGAGCAGTACTTC.

The rearrangement joins TRBV28 to TRBJ1-6, with D unresolved. Between the trimmed V and J ends, which lost 7 bases and 0 bases, there was a span of 10 bases. This CDR3 has 15 residues. CDR1 MDHEN and CDR2 SYDVKM come from the germline V gene. The CDR3 reads CASKPLSSYNSPLHF. The CDR3 nucleotides read TGTGCCAGCAAACCCCTCAGCTCCTATAATTCACCCCTCCACTTT. The complete variable domain, with remaining parts taken from reference TRBV28 and TRBJ1-6, reads DVKVTQSSRYLVKRTGEKVFLECVQDMDHENMFWYRQDPGLGLRLIYFSYDVKMKEKGDIPEGYSVSREKKERFSLILESASTNQTSMYLCASKPLSSYNSPLHFGNGTRLTVT.

This rearrangement joins TRBV5-4 to TRBJ1-2; 8 nucleotides line up with TRBD1. Per the germline V gene, CDR1 is SGHNT and CDR2 is YYREEE (reference sequence). The CDR3 contains 15 residues. V was pared by 0 bases and J by 2 bases, with 3 bases of the junction left unmatched. The CDR3 DNA is TGTGCCAGCAGCTTGGCTACAGGGGGGAACTATGGCTACACCTTC. This encodes CASSLATGGNYGYTF.

V is TRBV7-3 and J is TRBJ2-7, with D tentatively TRBD2 (6 bases). Trimming pared 5 bases from V and 2 bases from J, leaving 10 bases between. The CDR3 consists of 13 residues. Germline loops: CDR1 SGHTA, CDR2 FQGTGA. The CDR3 DNA reads as TGTGCCAGCAGCCCCGCGGGGCCCTACGAGCAGTACTTC. Its protein is CASSPAGPYEQYF.

The chain employs TRBV10-3 and TRBJ2-2; TRBD2 matches at 7 bases. V shed 6 bases, J shed 1 base, and the junction held 2 bases outside the gene matches. CDR3 length: 14 amino acids. Per the germline V gene, CDR1 is ENHRY and CDR2 is SYGVKD. The CDR3 here is CAISRGGNTGELFF. The CDR3 DNA is TGTGCCATCAGCCGCGGGGGGAACACCGGGGAGCTGTTTTTT.

The chain employs TRBV19 and TRBJ1-5; D is perhaps TRBD1 (5 bases). Germline V CDR1 and CDR2: LNHDA, SQIVND (reference sequence). V lost 4 bases and J 0 bases, leaving 13 bases between the germline ends. There are 16 residues in the CDR3. The chain's CDR3 is CASSRVDSYSNQPQHF. The CDR3 region has the DNA TGTGCCAGTAGTAGGGTCGACAGTTATAGCAATCAGCCCCAGCATTTT. Using reference TRBV19 and TRBJ1-5 for the parts outside the CDR3, the full variable domain is DGGITQSPKYLFRKEGQNVTLSCEQNLNHDAMYWYRQDPGQGLRLIYYSQIVNDFQKGDIAEGYSVSREKKESFPLTVTSAQKNPTAFYLCASSRVDSYSNQPQHFGDGTRLSIL.

This chain joins TRBV2 and TRBJ1-5, with TRBD1 matching over 9 bases. CDR1 and CDR2 from the germline V gene are SNHLY and FYNNEI. The junction had 5 bases not matched to a gene; V was cut back by 4 bases and J by 4 bases. CDR3 length: 15 amino acids. In DNA form, the CDR3 reads TGTGCCAGCAGTGGAGGGACAGGGTATAATCAGCCCCAGCATTTT. The encoded protein is CASSGGTGYNQPQHF.

The V gene is TRBV6-4, the J gene TRBJ1-3; D remains ambiguous. Germline-derived CDR1 and CDR2 are MRHNA and SNTAGT. This CDR3 is built from 13 residues. Trimming cost V 7 bases and J 6 bases, with 13 bases left between them. The CDR3 protein is CASNELIINTIYF. The CDR3 coding sequence is TGTGCCAGCAACGAACTAATAATAAACACCATATATTTT.

This clone was detected ten times or more. The CDR3 bases are TGTGCCAGCAGCTTAGAGGGTAGGGGTGGCAACTATGGCTACACCTTC. Residues: CASSLEGRGGNYGYTF. The chain couples TRBV11-3 to TRBJ1-2, with a possible D match to TRBD1 (5 bases). V was shortened by 0 bases and J by 2 bases, with 13 bases between the two germline ends. CDR1 is SGHNT and CDR2 is YENEEA in the germline V gene. The CDR3 sequence is 16 residues long.

V gene TRBV5-1 combines with J gene TRBJ1-2; tentatively, D is TRBD1 (6 bases). V was trimmed by 3 bases and J by 4 bases, leaving 13 bases between them. The CDR3 consists of 14 residues. In germline, CDR1 is SGHRS, CDR2 YFSETQ. CDR3 residues: CASSWAGEGYGYTF. The CDR3 DNA reads as TGCGCCAGCAGCTGGGCAGGGGAGGGCTATGGCTACACCTTC.

This clone has just one count. The V gene is TRBV27, the J gene TRBJ2-7; D not resolved. The CDR3 length is 11 residues. Germline CDR1 reads MNHEY; CDR2 reads SMNVEV (reference sequence). V lost 5 bases to trimming and J lost 4 bases, with 6 bases between them. CDR3 sequence reads: CASSLTYEQYF. Written as DNA, the CDR3 is TGTGCCAGCAGTCTGACTTACGAGCAGTACTTC.

The V gene is TRBV7-9, the J gene TRBJ2-6; TRBD1 matches at 9 bases. Germline CDR1 reads SEHNR; CDR2 reads FQNEAQ (reference sequence). V was pared by 5 bases and J by 6 bases, with 8 bases of the junction left unmatched. This CDR3 is built from 16 residues. This CDR3 is CASSTQTGGVANVLTF. The DNA for the CDR3 is TGTGCCAGCAGCACGCAGACAGGGGGGGTGGCCAACGTCCTGACTTTC.

The CDR3 DNA reads TGTGCCACCAGTGATGGCAGGGTAGGCTACACCTTC. Residues: CATSDGRVGYTF. This rearrangement joins TRBV24-1 to TRBJ1-2; maybe TRBD1 (5 bases). Germline V gene data show CDR1 as KGHDR and CDR2 as SFDVKD. The CDR3 covers 12 residues. The V end was cut by 3 bases, the J end by 8 bases, with 9 bases between.

In its sample, this clone was seen once. The rearrangement uses TRBV28 and TRBJ1-6, with 7 bases aligning to TRBD1. V gave up 7 bases and J gave up 6 bases; unmatched junction bases: 6. Germline CDR1 MDHEN, CDR2 SYDVKM. The length of the CDR3 is 14 residues. The CDR3 spells CASKQGVRNSPLHF. The CDR3 DNA reads as TGTGCCAGCAAGCAGGGGGTCCGTAATTCACCCCTCCACTTT.

The chain links TRBV5-1 to TRBJ2-1, with 7 bases that match TRBD1. The germline V gene has CDR1 SGHRS and CDR2 YFSETQ. V lost 3 bases and J lost 2; bases outside the gene matches: 11. The CDR3 runs 17 residues. The CDR3, as DNA: TGCGCCAGCAGCTCGACGGTTGGTCAGGGGGCCTACAATGAGCAGTTCTTC. It yields the protein CASSSTVGQGAYNEQFF.

V and J are TRBV5-4 and TRBJ1-1, with D tentatively TRBD1 (5 bases). Germline CDR1 is SGHNT and CDR2 is YYREEE (reference sequence). The CDR3 has 14 residues. The germline V and J ends were trimmed by 4 bases and 7 bases, with 17 bases remaining between them. Written as DNA, the CDR3 is TGTGCCAGCAGCCGGGGGGGAAGTCATGGTGAAGCTTTCTTT. Translated, it gives CASSRGGSHGEAFF.

The chain has TRBV5-1 and TRBJ1-2; 8 bases align to TRBD1. This CDR3 is 13 amino acids long. Germline V lookup: CDR1 SGHRS, CDR2 YFSETQ. Trimming removed 5 bases from V and 4 bases from J; junction bases left unmatched: 4. Here the CDR3 DNA reads TGCGCCAGCAGGGGACAGGAGATCTATGGCTACACCTTC. As protein: CASRGQEIYGYTF.

The chain combines TRBV11-3 with TRBJ2-3, with 8 bases fitting TRBD2. J gave up 11 bases and V 8 bases, and 21 bases lay outside the gene matches. Germline V gives CDR1 SGHNT, CDR2 YENEEA. The CDR3 runs to 16 residues. The CDR3 is CASGSGGPSAPLGQYF. The CDR3 DNA follows: TGTGCCAGCGGGTCGGGAGGGCCCTCCGCCCCTCTGGGGCAGTATTTT.